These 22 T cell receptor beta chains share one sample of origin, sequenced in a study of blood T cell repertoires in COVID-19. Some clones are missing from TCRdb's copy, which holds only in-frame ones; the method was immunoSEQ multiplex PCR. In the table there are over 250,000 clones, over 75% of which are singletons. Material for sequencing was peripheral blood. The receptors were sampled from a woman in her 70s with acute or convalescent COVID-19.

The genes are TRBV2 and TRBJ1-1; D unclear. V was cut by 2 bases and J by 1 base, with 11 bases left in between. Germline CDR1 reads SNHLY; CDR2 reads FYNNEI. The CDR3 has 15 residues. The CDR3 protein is CASSEMNAANTEAFF. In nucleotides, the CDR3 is TGTGCCAGCAGTGAAATGAACGCGGCGAACACTGAAGCTTTCTTT.

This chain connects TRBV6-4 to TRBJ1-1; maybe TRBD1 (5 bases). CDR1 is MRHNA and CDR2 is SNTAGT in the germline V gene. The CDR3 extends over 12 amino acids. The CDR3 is CALSGRHTEAFF. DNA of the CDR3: TGTGCACTCTCAGGGAGGCACACTGAAGCTTTCTTT.

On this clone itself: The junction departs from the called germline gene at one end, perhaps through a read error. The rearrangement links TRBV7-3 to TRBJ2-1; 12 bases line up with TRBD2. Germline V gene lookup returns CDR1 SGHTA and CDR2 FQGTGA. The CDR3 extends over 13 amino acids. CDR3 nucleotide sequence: TGTGCCAGCAGCCCCGGGACTAGCGGGCCGTGGATCTTC. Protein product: CASSPGTSGPWIF.

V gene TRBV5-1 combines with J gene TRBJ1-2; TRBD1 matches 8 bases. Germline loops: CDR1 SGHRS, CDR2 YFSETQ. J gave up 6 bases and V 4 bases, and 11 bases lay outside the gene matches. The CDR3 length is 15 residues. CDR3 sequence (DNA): TGCGCCAGCAGCCCGGAACCGACAGGGGACAATGGCTACACCTTC. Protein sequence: CASSPEPTGDNGYTF.

CDR3 DNA: TGTGCCAGCAGTTCCGGTTCGACAGCGAATGAAAAACTGTTTTTT. Translated: CASSSGSTANEKLFF. This chain connects TRBV6-5 to TRBJ1-4, with D tentatively TRBD1 (5 bases). CDR3 size: 15 residues. V shed 4 bases and J shed 5 bases, with 14 bases lying between them. Germline CDR1 MNHEY, CDR2 SVGAGI.

This CDR3 reads CAWSGDRGGNQPQHF. Here the CDR3 DNA reads TGTGCCTGGAGCGGGGACAGGGGCGGCAATCAGCCCCAGCATTTT. The chain couples TRBV30 to TRBJ1-5, with 10 bases fitting TRBD1. Germline V CDR1 and CDR2: GTSNPN, SVGIG (reference sequence). The ends lost 3 bases at V and 2 bases at J; junction bases unmatched: 4. This CDR3 contains 15 residues.

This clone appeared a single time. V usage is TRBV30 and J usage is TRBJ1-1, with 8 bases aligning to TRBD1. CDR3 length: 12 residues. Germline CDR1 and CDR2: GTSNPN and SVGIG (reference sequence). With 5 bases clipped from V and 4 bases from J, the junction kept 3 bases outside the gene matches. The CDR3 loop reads CAWGDRSTEAFF. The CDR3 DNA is TGTGCCTGGGGGGACAGGAGCACTGAAGCTTTCTTT.

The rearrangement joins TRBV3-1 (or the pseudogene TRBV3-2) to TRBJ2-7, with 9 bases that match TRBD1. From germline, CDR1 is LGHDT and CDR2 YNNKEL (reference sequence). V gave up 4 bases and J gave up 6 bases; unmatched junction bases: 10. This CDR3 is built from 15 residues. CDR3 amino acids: CASSPPTGGMSEQYF. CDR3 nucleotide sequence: TGTGCCAGCAGCCCGCCGACAGGGGGGATGAGCGAGCAGTACTTC.

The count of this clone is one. This CDR3 is CATSQYPPGQQTGELFF. CDR3 coding DNA: TGTGCCACCAGCCAGTATCCCCCGGGACAGCAAACCGGGGAGCTGTTTTTT. The chain carries TRBV15 and TRBJ2-2; the match to TRBD1 covers 7 bases. Germline V CDR1 and CDR2: LNHNV, YYDKDF (reference sequence). The J segment lost 5 bases and the V segment lost 5 bases, leaving 14 bases of the junction unmatched. The CDR3 extends over 17 amino acids.

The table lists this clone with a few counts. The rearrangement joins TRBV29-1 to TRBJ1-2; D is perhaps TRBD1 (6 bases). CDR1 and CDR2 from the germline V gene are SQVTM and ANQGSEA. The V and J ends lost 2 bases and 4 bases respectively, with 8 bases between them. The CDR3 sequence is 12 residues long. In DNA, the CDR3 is TGCAGCGTTGAACTGGGGGCCTATGGCTACACCTTC. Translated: CSVELGAYGYTF.

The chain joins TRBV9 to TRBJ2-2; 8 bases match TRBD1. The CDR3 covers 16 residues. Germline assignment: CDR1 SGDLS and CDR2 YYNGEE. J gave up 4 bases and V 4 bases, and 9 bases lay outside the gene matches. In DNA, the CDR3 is TGTGCCAGCAGCCCTAGGACAGGGAAGGGCACCGGGGAGCTGTTTTTT. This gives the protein CASSPRTGKGTGELFF.

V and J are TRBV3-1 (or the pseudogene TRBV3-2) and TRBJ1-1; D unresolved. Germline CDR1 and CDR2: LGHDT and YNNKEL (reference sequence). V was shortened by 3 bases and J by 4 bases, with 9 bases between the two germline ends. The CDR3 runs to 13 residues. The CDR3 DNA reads TGTGCCAGCAGCCATATCCGGGGCACTGAAGCTTTCTTT. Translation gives CASSHIRGTEAFF.

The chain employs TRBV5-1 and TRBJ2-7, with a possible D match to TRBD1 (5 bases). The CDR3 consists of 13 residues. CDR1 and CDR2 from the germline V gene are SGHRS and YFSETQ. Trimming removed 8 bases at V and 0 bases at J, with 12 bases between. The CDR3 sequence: CARGKGISYEQYF. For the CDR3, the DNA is TGCGCCAGAGGAAAGGGGATCTCCTACGAGCAGTACTTC.

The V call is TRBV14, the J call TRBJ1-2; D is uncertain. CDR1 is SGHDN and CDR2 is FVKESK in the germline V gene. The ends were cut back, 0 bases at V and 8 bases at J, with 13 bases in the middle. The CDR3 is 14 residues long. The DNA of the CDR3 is TGTGCCAGCAGCCAAGATACGGGAGTAAGGGGCTACACCTTC. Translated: CASSQDTGVRGYTF.

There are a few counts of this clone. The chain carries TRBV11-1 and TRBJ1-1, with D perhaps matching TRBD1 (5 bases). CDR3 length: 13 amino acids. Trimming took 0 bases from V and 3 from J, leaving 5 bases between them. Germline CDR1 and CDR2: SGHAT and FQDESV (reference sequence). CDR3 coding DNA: TGTGCCAGCAGCTTAGCAGGGGACACTGAAGCTTTCTTT. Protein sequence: CASSLAGDTEAFF.

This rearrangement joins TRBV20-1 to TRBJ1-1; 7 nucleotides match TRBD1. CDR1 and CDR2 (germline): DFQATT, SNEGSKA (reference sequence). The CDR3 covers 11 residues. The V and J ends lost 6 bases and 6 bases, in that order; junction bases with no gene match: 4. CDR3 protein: CSATDRAEAFF. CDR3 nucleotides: TGCAGTGCGACCGACAGGGCTGAAGCTTTCTTT.

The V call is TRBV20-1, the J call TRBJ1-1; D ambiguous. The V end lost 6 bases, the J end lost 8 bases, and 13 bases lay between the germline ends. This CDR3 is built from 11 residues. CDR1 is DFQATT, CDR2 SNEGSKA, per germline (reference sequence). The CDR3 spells CSAEGQEEAFF. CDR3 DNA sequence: TGCAGTGCGGAGGGTCAGGAAGAAGCTTTCTTT.

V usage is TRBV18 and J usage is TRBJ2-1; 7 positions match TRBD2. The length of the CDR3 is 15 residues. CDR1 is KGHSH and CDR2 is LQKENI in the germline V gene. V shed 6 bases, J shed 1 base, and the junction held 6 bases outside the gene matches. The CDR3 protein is CASSLQGGSYNEQFF. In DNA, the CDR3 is TGTGCCAGCTCCCTCCAGGGAGGGTCCTACAATGAGCAGTTCTTC.

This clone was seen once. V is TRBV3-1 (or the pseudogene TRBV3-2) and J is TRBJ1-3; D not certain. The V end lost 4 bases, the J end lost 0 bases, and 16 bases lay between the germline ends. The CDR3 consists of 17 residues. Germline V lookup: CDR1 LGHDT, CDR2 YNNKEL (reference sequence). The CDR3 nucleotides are TGTGCCAGCAGCCCGGCGGCCTACGCGGCCTCTGGAAACACCATATATTTT. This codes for CASSPAAYAASGNTIYF.

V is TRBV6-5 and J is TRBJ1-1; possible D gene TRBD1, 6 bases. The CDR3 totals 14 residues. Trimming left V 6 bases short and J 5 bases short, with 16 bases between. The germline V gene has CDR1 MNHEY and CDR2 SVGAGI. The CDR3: CASSLGGVETEAFF. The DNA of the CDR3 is TGTGCCAGCAGCTTAGGGGGAGTGGAAACTGAAGCTTTCTTT.

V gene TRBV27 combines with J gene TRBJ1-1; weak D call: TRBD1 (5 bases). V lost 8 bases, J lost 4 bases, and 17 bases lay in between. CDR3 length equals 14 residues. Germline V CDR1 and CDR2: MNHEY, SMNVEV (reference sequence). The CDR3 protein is CASGIGGGSTEAFF. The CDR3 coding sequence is TGTGCCAGCGGTATTGGGGGGGGTAGCACTGAAGCTTTCTTT.

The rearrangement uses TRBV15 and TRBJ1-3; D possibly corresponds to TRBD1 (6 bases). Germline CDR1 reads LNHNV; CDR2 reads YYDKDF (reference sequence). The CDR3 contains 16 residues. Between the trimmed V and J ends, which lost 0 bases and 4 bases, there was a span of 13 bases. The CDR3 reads CATSRDPGVGGNTIYF. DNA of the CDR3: TGTGCCACCAGCAGAGATCCAGGGGTCGGCGGAAACACCATATATTTT.